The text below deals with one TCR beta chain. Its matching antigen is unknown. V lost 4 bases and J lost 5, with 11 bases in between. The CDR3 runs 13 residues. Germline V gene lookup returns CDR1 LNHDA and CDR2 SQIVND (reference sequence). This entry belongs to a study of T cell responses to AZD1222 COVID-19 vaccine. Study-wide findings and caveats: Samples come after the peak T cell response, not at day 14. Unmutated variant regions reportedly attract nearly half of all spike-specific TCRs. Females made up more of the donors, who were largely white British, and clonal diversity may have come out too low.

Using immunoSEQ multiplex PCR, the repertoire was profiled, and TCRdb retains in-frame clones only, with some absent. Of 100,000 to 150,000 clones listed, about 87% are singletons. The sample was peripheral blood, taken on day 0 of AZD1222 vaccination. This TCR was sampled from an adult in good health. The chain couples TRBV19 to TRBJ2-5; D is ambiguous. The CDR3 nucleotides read TGTGCCAGTAGTACCGGCGCTCAGGAGACCCAGTACTTC. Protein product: CASSTGAQETQYF.